A single sample gave rise to the 25 T cell receptor beta chains below, sequenced in a study of T cell repertoires in cytomegalovirus infection. These receptors lack a known antigen. TCRdb re-called the reads with MiXCR, one entry per CDR3 protein. Here the sample spans roughly 990,000 distinct CDR3 sequences, 31% being singletons. Sequenced here: cultured CD8+ T cells from PBMCs, sampled from culture after CMV antigen stimulation. The receptors come from a human donor in good health (CMV status not recorded). Some clones in this sample may be carry-over from other donors' samples.

This chain connects TRBV12-3 or TRBV12-4 to TRBJ1-2, with TRBD1 matching over 7 bases. Germline trimming cut 6 bases from V and 4 bases from J; bases unmatched to any gene: 2. This CDR3 has 12 residues. In DNA, the CDR3 is TGTGCCAGCAGCTGGGACAGCTATGGCTACACCTTC. This translates into CASSWDSYGYTF.

This clonotype has a handful of counts. The chain combines TRBV9 with TRBJ2-1, with 7 bases that match TRBD2. V lost 0 bases, J lost 0 bases, and 6 bases stayed unmatched. In germline, CDR1 is SGDLS, CDR2 YYNGEE. CDR3 length equals 17 residues. In DNA, the CDR3 is TGTGCCAGCAGCGTAGAAGCGGGGTCTTCCTCCTACAATGAGCAGTTCTTC. It specifies CASSVEAGSSSYNEQFF.

The chain has TRBV28 and TRBJ1-4, with 7 bases identical to TRBD1. This CDR3 is built from 14 residues. V was pared by 6 bases and J by 8 bases, with 9 bases of the junction left unmatched. In germline, CDR1 is MDHEN, CDR2 SYDVKM. For the CDR3, the DNA is TGTGCCAGCAGCGCAGGGGGTACGGAGGAAAAACTGTTTTTT. It translates to CASSAGGTEEKLFF.

The chain joins TRBV18 to TRBJ2-1; 8 bases match TRBD1. CDR1 and CDR2 from the germline V gene are KGHSH and LQKENI. The CDR3 has 15 residues. J was trimmed by 9 bases and V by 2 bases; bases with no gene match: 9. This chain's CDR3 is CASSPTQGATVEQFF. The CDR3 DNA reads TGTGCCAGCTCACCAACCCAGGGGGCCACGGTTGAGCAGTTCTTC.

The chain uses TRBV7-6 and TRBJ2-1; 8 nucleotides align to TRBD1. The germline CDR1 and CDR2 sequences are SGHVS and FNYEAQ. The CDR3 consists of 13 residues. V lost 8 bases, J lost 12 bases, and 12 bases stayed unmatched. As DNA, the CDR3 is TGTGCCAGCGGCTCAAAGATACAGGGGGTGCAGTTCTTC. Its protein is CASGSKIQGVQFF.

The sample holds many counts of this clonotype. The chain combines TRBV7-9 with TRBJ2-3; no clear D. The CDR3 runs to 11 residues. Trimming took off 3 bases at V and 9 bases at J, with 7 bases between the two ends. CDR1 is SEHNR, CDR2 FQNEAQ, per germline (reference sequence). Here the CDR3 reads CASSFDPTQYF. CDR3 bases: TGTGCCAGCAGCTTCGACCCCACGCAGTATTTT.

This clonotype was seen a few times. The V call is TRBV12-3 or TRBV12-4, the J call TRBJ1-2, with D maybe TRBD1 (6 bases). Trimming removed 4 bases from V and 5 bases from J, with 11 bases in between. There are 13 residues in the CDR3. CDR3 sequence reads: CASSWTVMYGYTF. The CDR3 nucleotides are TGTGCCAGCAGTTGGACAGTCATGTATGGCTACACCTTC.

The rearrangement links TRBV7-9 to TRBJ1-1; maybe TRBD1 (5 bases). This CDR3 has 13 amino acids. Trimming cost V 5 bases and J 6 bases, with 13 bases left between them. Per germline, CDR1 SEHNR and CDR2 FQNEAQ (reference sequence). CDR3 in amino acids: CASSLSGDAEAFF. CDR3 DNA sequence: TGTGCCAGCAGCCTGTCGGGGGACGCTGAAGCTTTCTTT. Variable domain in full (rest from reference TRBV7-9 and TRBJ1-1): DTGVSQNPRHKITKRGQNVTFRCDPISEHNRLYWYRQTLGQGPEFLTYFQNEAQLEKSRLLSDRFSAERPKGSFSTLEIQRTEQGDSAMYLCASSLSGDAEAFFGQGTRLTVV.

The chain uses TRBV6-5 and TRBJ1-6; D is undetermined. CDR1 is MNHEY and CDR2 is SVGAGI in the germline V gene. CDR3 size: 16 residues. V lost 0 bases and J lost 0, with 6 bases in between. CDR3 amino acids: CASSYSKSSYNSPLHF. The CDR3 DNA follows: TGTGCCAGCAGTTACTCGAAGAGCTCCTATAATTCACCCCTCCACTTT.

The chain links TRBV7-6 to TRBJ1-4, with 7 bases aligning to TRBD1. J gave up 2 bases and V 6 bases, and 6 bases lay outside the gene matches. Germline assignment: CDR1 SGHVS and CDR2 FNYEAQ. CDR3 length equals 15 residues. DNA for the CDR3: TGTGCCAGCAGTACTACAGGGGACACTAATGAAAAACTGTTTTTT. Protein: CASSTTGDTNEKLFF.

This clonotype has more than one count but fewer than ten. The V call is TRBV6-5, the J call TRBJ1-2; D not certain. The CDR3 has 12 residues. Germline CDR1 reads MNHEY; CDR2 reads SVGAGI. The germline V and J ends were trimmed by 6 bases and 4 bases, with 9 bases remaining between them. CDR3 region: CASRLGLYGYTF. CDR3 coding DNA: TGTGCCAGCAGACTCGGGCTCTATGGCTACACCTTC.

This clonotype was seen at least ten times. J is TRBJ2-3 and V is TRBV7-6; 7 positions agree with TRBD2. Trimming took 5 bases from V and 4 from J; bases not matched to a gene: 9. CDR1 and CDR2 (germline): SGHVS, FNYEAQ. This CDR3 spans 15 amino acids. The DNA of the CDR3 is TGTGCCAGCAGCCCCGGGGGGACCCGTGCAGATACGCAGTATTTT. Amino acids: CASSPGGTRADTQYF.

The chain combines TRBV5-6 with TRBJ2-1; D remains unclear. V was cut by 0 bases and J by 7 bases, with 17 bases left in between. The germline V gene encodes CDR1 SGHDT and CDR2 YYEEEE. This CDR3 spans 16 amino acids. The CDR3: CASSLGGRAFFNEQFF. In nucleotides, the CDR3 is TGTGCCAGCAGCTTGGGGGGTCGAGCCTTCTTTAATGAGCAGTTCTTC.

This clonotype was found many times. The rearrangement links TRBV7-6 to TRBJ2-1; unclear D gene. V dropped 3 bases and J dropped 2 bases, with 8 bases sitting between them. Germline-derived CDR1 and CDR2 are SGHVS and FNYEAQ. This CDR3 is 14 amino acids long. The CDR3 reads CASSLDGPYNEQFF. CDR3 sequence (DNA): TGTGCCAGCAGCTTGGACGGACCCTACAATGAGCAGTTCTTC.

The J gene is TRBJ2-7, the V gene TRBV27, with TRBD1 matching 7 bases. V lost 3 bases, J lost 6 bases, and 11 bases stayed unmatched. CDR3 size: 15 residues. Germline V gives CDR1 MNHEY, CDR2 SMNVEV (reference sequence). For the CDR3, the DNA is TGTGCCAGCAGTTTGATAGGTGACAGGGCGCTCGAGCAGTACTTC. It codes for CASSLIGDRALEQYF.

This chain joins TRBV7-6 and TRBJ1-1; no definite D call. With 4 bases removed from V and 0 bases from J, the gap between germline ends came to 18 bases. The CDR3 is 17 residues long. The germline V gene has CDR1 SGHVS and CDR2 FNYEAQ. CDR3 sequence (DNA): TGTGCCAGCAGCTCAAATGGAGGCTTTACTATGAACACTGAAGCTTTCTTT. Residues: CASSSNGGFTMNTEAFF.

This clonotype was counted at least ten times. The V and J genes are TRBV7-2 and TRBJ2-7, with D possibly TRBD2 on 6 matching bases. Trimming took 1 base from V and 2 from J, leaving 9 bases between them. This CDR3 comprises 14 residues. Germline CDR1 is SGHTA and CDR2 is FQGNSA. CDR3 region: CASSLGGAPYEQYF. The CDR3 region has the DNA TGTGCCAGCAGCTTAGGCGGGGCACCCTACGAGCAGTACTTC. Variable domain in full (rest from reference TRBV7-2 and TRBJ2-7): GAGVSQSPSNKVTEKGKDVELRCDPISGHTALYWYRQSLGQGLEFLIYFQGNSAPDKSGLPSDRFSAERTGGSVSTLTIQRTQQEDSAVYLCASSLGGAPYEQYFGPGTRLTVT.

CDR3 bases: TGTGCCAGCAGCCCAATCCGGAGTGAGCAGTTCTTC. Protein product: CASSPIRSEQFF. This chain connects TRBV7-9 to TRBJ2-1; D call uncertain. Germline CDR1 and CDR2: SEHNR and FQNEAQ (reference sequence). Trimming took 5 bases from V and 9 from J, leaving 11 bases between them. The CDR3 runs 12 residues.

This clonotype was detected ten times or more. The chain has TRBV7-2 and TRBJ1-1; no firm D call. Germline V gives CDR1 SGHTA, CDR2 FQGNSA. The V and J ends lost 5 bases and 4 bases respectively, with 8 bases between them. The CDR3 has 12 residues. CDR3 DNA sequence: TGTGCCAGCAGCCCCTCTTCCACTGAAGCTTTCTTT. Translation gives CASSPSSTEAFF.

This clonotype occurred a few times. The chain uses TRBV2 and TRBJ2-1, with 7 bases fitting TRBD1. The length of the CDR3 is 16 residues. Trimming removed 8 bases from V and 9 bases from J; junction bases left unmatched: 19. Germline V lookup: CDR1 SNHLY, CDR2 FYNNEI. This chain's CDR3 is CASWVFEGQGVFEQFF. The CDR3 DNA reads as TGTGCCAGCTGGGTTTTTGAGGGCCAGGGGGTCTTTGAGCAGTTCTTC.

This clonotype was seen a few times. This chain connects TRBV6-2 or TRBV6-3 to TRBJ1-1; D is undetermined. Trimming shortened V by 3 bases and J by 4 bases, and 15 bases separated the two germline ends. The CDR3 sequence is 15 residues long. Germline CDR1 is MNHEY and CDR2 is SVGEGT. Here the CDR3 DNA reads TGTGCCAGCAGTTATCATCGCGAGGCTGCCACTGAAGCTTTCTTT. It specifies CASSYHREAATEAFF.

This clonotype appeared many times. This chain connects TRBV12-3 or TRBV12-4 to TRBJ2-5; D gene unclear. This CDR3 comprises 13 residues. The V gene lost 3 bases and the J gene lost 5 bases, with 10 bases spanning the gap. The CDR3 spells CASSFTSLETQYF. DNA of the CDR3: TGTGCCAGCAGTTTCACCTCTTTGGAGACCCAGTACTTC.

V usage is TRBV6-5 and J usage is TRBJ2-7, with D possibly TRBD1 on 5 matching bases. Per germline, CDR1 MNHEY and CDR2 SVGAGI. The CDR3 loop spans 14 amino acids. The V and J ends lost 0 bases and 4 bases respectively, with 10 bases between them. CDR3 amino acids: CASSYSMQGYEQYV. The DNA for the CDR3 is TGTGCCAGCAGTTACTCGATGCAGGGTTACGAGCAGTACGTC.

In its sample, this clonotype was seen a few times. The J gene is TRBJ2-3, the V gene TRBV9, with 11 bases matching TRBD2. The ends lost 4 bases at V and 5 bases at J; junction bases unmatched: 3. The CDR3 is made up of 14 amino acids. CDR1 SGDLS and CDR2 YYNGEE come from the germline V gene. CDR3 nucleotides: TGTGCCAGCAGCAGTAGCGGGGGGGAAGATACGCAGTATTTT. Protein product: CASSSSGGEDTQYF.

CDR3: CASSHGTSGSEETQYF. The CDR3 nucleotides read TGTGCCAGCAGCCACGGGACTAGCGGGTCTGAGGAGACCCAGTACTTC. The chain employs TRBV13 and TRBJ2-5; 12 bases align to TRBD2. Trimming at V came to 5 bases and at J to 5 bases, leaving 9 bases not matched to a gene. This CDR3 region has 16 residues. CDR1 and CDR2 from the germline V gene are PRHDT and FYEKMQ (reference sequence).